Following are 29 T cell receptor beta chains from one sample sequenced in a study of cytomegalovirus exposure and HLA in healthy donors (dated by TCRdb to between 2016 and 2019). The library was prepared using the immunoSEQ multiplex PCR assay. For the multiplex PCR, a mixture combining 60 forward primers for TCR Vbeta segments and 13 reverse primers for TCR Jbeta segments was used. What TCRdb holds here is the immuneACCESS table cut down to in-frame rearrangements. Part of the clones is not present; checked against another copy, under half of the missing clones reflect an unresolved V gene, and the others are unexplained. Within this sample are about 170,000 clones, with around 80% of them counted one time only. In total, the top ten clones hold about 2.5% of the sample. What was sequenced was PBMCs. These receptors were taken from a woman between 50 and 59 years old in good health and CMV-seronegative.

This chain links TRBV7-3 with TRBJ2-1; a possible D gene is TRBD2 (5 bases). The CDR3 runs 15 residues. Germline V gene data show CDR1 as SGHTA and CDR2 as FQGTGA. Trimming pared 1 base from V and 4 bases from J, leaving 11 bases between. The CDR3 coding sequence is TGTGCCAGCAGCTTAAGGGCAGGACTTTACAATGAGCAGTTCTTC. It is translated as CASSLRAGLYNEQFF.

The genes are TRBV6-5 and TRBJ1-1, with a possible D match to TRBD1 (5 bases). V was cut by 2 bases and J by 10 bases, with 20 bases left in between. Germline values: CDR1 MNHEY, CDR2 SVGAGI. This CDR3 is built from 15 residues. Written as DNA, the CDR3 is TGTGCCAGCAGTTACAATCGTAGGGGCGGTTACGGAGCTTTCTTT. Amino acids: CASSYNRRGGYGAFF.

This sequence joins TRBV29-1 and TRBJ2-7; D perhaps matches TRBD2 (5 bases). Trimming left V 1 base short and J 4 bases short, with 5 bases between. The germline CDR1 and CDR2 sequences are SQVTM and ANQGSEA. This CDR3 contains 11 residues. The CDR3 spells CSVEGGYEQYF. The CDR3 nucleotides read TGCAGCGTTGAAGGCGGGTACGAGCAGTACTTC.

The V call is TRBV5-1, the J call TRBJ1-4, with 8 bases identical to TRBD1. This CDR3 is 16 amino acids long. CDR1 SGHRS and CDR2 YFSETQ come from the germline V gene. Trimming took 2 bases from V and 8 from J; bases not matched to a gene: 11. CDR3 sequence: CASSFDSGTGGEKLFF. The CDR3 DNA is TGCGCCAGCAGCTTTGATTCCGGGACAGGAGGAGAAAAACTGTTTTTT.

The count of this clone is one. The gene calls are TRBV6-5 and TRBJ2-1; 7 bases fit TRBD2. This CDR3 has 15 amino acids. The germline V gene has CDR1 MNHEY and CDR2 SVGAGI. J was trimmed by 3 bases and V by 1 base; bases with no gene match: 3. The CDR3 sequence: CASSYLGGNYNEQFF. In DNA, the CDR3 is TGTGCCAGCAGTTACTTGGGGGGGAACTACAATGAGCAGTTCTTC.

The chain uses TRBV14 and TRBJ2-5; D is perhaps TRBD2 (6 bases). Trimming took 0 bases from V and 0 from J, leaving 8 bases between them. Germline V lookup: CDR1 SGHDN, CDR2 FVKESK. The CDR3 has 15 amino acids. The CDR3 DNA sequence: TGTGCCAGCAGCCAAGATGGGGACTACCAAGAGACCCAGTACTTC. It is translated as CASSQDGDYQETQYF.

The gene calls are TRBV4-3 and TRBJ2-3; 7 bases are a match to TRBD2. The CDR3 sequence is 15 residues long. V was clipped by 0 bases and J by 10 bases; unmatched bases: 10. Germline CDR1 is LGHNA and CDR2 is YSLEER. DNA of the CDR3: TGCGCCAGCAGCCAAGAACGAGGACTAGGGGTGTCGCAGTATTTT. Translated, it gives CASSQERGLGVSQYF.

This chain uses TRBV6-7 with TRBJ2-1; weak D call: TRBD2 (5 bases). Being an ORF, TRBV6-7 has a function that is uncertain. CDR3 size: 16 residues. The V and J ends lost 2 bases and 4 bases respectively, with 15 bases between them. For the CDR3, the DNA is TGTGCCAGCAGTTACGGAGAGGGAGCGGTATACAATGAGCAGTTCTTC. It encodes CASSYGEGAVYNEQFF.

Of note for this clone: Compared with germline, one end of the junction differs, possibly owing to a read error. The genes are TRBV7-9 and TRBJ2-1, with 15 bases identical to TRBD2. Germline V CDR1 and CDR2: SEHNR, FQNEAQ (reference sequence). This CDR3 has 17 amino acids. The CDR3 DNA is TGTTCCAGCAGCTTAGGCGGACTAGCGGGAGGGACCAATGAGCAGTTCTTC. It translates to CSSSLGGLAGGTNEQFF.

This rearrangement joins TRBV5-1 to TRBJ2-3; 10 bases are shared with TRBD1. The J segment lost 2 bases and the V segment lost 4 bases, leaving 7 bases of the junction unmatched. This CDR3 spans 16 amino acids. Germline CDR1 SGHRS, CDR2 YFSETQ. The CDR3 DNA reads as TGCGCCAGCAGCGACGGGACAGGGGTATCCACAGATACGCAGTATTTT. Its protein is CASSDGTGVSTDTQYF.

The CDR3 coding sequence is TGTGCCAGCAGCACAGGGGGCCTGGGTGAAAAACTGTTTTTT. Its translation is CASSTGGLGEKLFF. V and J are TRBV7-9 and TRBJ1-4; TRBD1 agrees at 9 bases. There are 14 residues in the CDR3. V was clipped by 5 bases and J by 7 bases; unmatched bases: 5. Germline loops: CDR1 SEHNR, CDR2 FQNEAQ (reference sequence).

Comments on this clone: A read error may produce the germline difference seen at one junction end. The V call is TRBV19, the J call TRBJ2-7, with TRBD1 matching over 9 bases. The germline V gene encodes CDR1 LNHDA and CDR2 SQIVND (reference sequence). The CDR3 has 15 amino acids. CDR3 in DNA: TGTGCCAATAGTATTAACGGACAGGGGCCCAACGAGCAGTACTTC. Residues: CANSINGQGPNEQYF.

The V and J genes are TRBV7-2 and TRBJ2-2, with a possible D match to TRBD2 (5 bases). The germline CDR1 and CDR2 sequences are SGHTA and FQGNSA. The V end lost 3 bases, the J end lost 6 bases, and 11 bases lay between the germline ends. The CDR3 consists of 14 residues. This CDR3 reads CASSFRGRAGELFF. The CDR3 region has the DNA TGTGCCAGCAGCTTCCGGGGTCGGGCCGGGGAGCTGTTTTTT.

The rearrangement joins TRBV2 to TRBJ1-1; perhaps TRBD1 as D (6 bases). The germline V gene encodes CDR1 SNHLY and CDR2 FYNNEI. V was cut by 1 base and J by 5 bases, with 11 bases left in between. The CDR3 is made up of 14 amino acids. Written as DNA, the CDR3 is TGTGCCAGCAGTGAAGAGGGGGTCCGAACTGAAGCTTTCTTT. It encodes CASSEEGVRTEAFF.

This clone appeared a single time. V is TRBV7-9 and J is TRBJ1-1, with D tentatively TRBD1 (5 bases). The CDR3 is made up of 16 amino acids. Deletions cut 2 bases from V and 0 bases from J, with 13 bases between. Germline V gene sequence: CDR1 SEHNR, CDR2 FQNEAQ (reference sequence). CDR3 protein: CASSLKGRVMNTEAFF. CDR3 DNA sequence: TGTGCCAGCAGCTTAAAAGGCAGGGTGATGAACACTGAAGCTTTCTTT. The entire variable domain, with the rest obtained from reference TRBV7-9 and TRBJ1-1, is as follows: DTGVSQNPRHKITKRGQNVTFRCDPISEHNRLYWYRQTLGQGPEFLTYFQNEAQLEKSRLLSDRFSAERPKGSFSTLEIQRTEQGDSAMYLCASSLKGRVMNTEAFFGQGTRLTVV.

The chain has TRBV27 and TRBJ1-6; TRBD1 matches at 7 bases. CDR3 length equals 14 residues. CDR1 is MNHEY, CDR2 SMNVEV, per germline (reference sequence). The trim removed 5 bases at V and 10 bases at J, leaving 8 bases unmatched. CDR3 bases: TGTGCCAGCAGTCCCTCGACAGGGAACTCACCCCTCCACTTT. The encoded protein is CASSPSTGNSPLHF.

This clone was counted a single time. The chain recombines TRBV9 with TRBJ2-1; the match to TRBD2 covers 10 bases. The CDR3 is made up of 16 amino acids. The J segment lost 4 bases and the V segment lost 0 bases, leaving 4 bases of the junction unmatched. CDR1 SGDLS and CDR2 YYNGEE come from the germline V gene. The CDR3 protein is CASSVAASGSYNEQFF. The CDR3 DNA reads as TGTGCCAGCAGCGTAGCCGCTAGCGGGAGTTACAATGAGCAGTTCTTC. Together with reference TRBV9 and TRBJ2-1, the CDR3 gives the full variable domain: DSGVTQTPKHLITATGQRVTLRCSPRSGDLSVYWYQQSLDQGLQFLIQYYNGEERAKGNILERFSAQQFPDLHSELNLSSLELGDSALYFCASSVAASGSYNEQFFGPGTRLTVL.

The chain carries TRBV5-1 and TRBJ2-3; no clear D. CDR1 SGHRS and CDR2 YFSETQ come from the germline V gene. The CDR3 has 13 amino acids. The V gene lost 2 bases and the J gene lost 1 base, with 5 bases spanning the gap. The CDR3 DNA sequence: TGCGCCAGCAGCTTTAGAGGCACAGATACGCAGTATTTT. Its protein is CASSFRGTDTQYF.

This rearrangement joins TRBV11-2 to TRBJ2-7; D is undetermined. The CDR3 spans 14 residues. V was cut by 5 bases and J by 3 bases, with 14 bases left in between. Germline loops: CDR1 SGHAT, CDR2 FQNNGV. The CDR3 reads CASSLTSNSYEQYF. The CDR3 nucleotides are TGTGCCAGCAGCCTCACCTCTAATAGCTACGAGCAGTACTTC.

V gene TRBV5-1 combines with J gene TRBJ2-2; 7 positions agree with TRBD2. The germline CDR1 and CDR2 sequences are SGHRS and YFSETQ. The V segment lost 4 bases and the J segment 4 bases; nucleotides outside the gene matches: 4. The CDR3 length is 14 residues. DNA for the CDR3: TGCGCCAGCAGCCCGACTAGCCCCACCGGGGAGCTGTTTTTT. This gives the protein CASSPTSPTGELFF. Drawing the rest from reference TRBV5-1 and TRBJ2-2, the complete variable domain is KAGVTQTPRYLIKTRGQQVTLSCSPISGHRSVSWYQQTPGQGLQFLFEYFSETQRNKGNFPGRFSGRQFSNSRSEMNVSTLELGDSALYLCASSPTSPTGELFFGEGSRLTVL.

This clone was found once. The gene calls are TRBV5-1 and TRBJ2-1; D is perhaps TRBD2 (5 bases). The CDR3 extends over 17 amino acids. With 0 bases removed from V and 6 bases from J, the gap between germline ends came to 19 bases. Germline loops: CDR1 SGHRS, CDR2 YFSETQ. The CDR3 spells CASSLVVSGVVSNEQFF. CDR3 nucleotide sequence: TGCGCCAGCAGCTTGGTGGTCTCCGGGGTAGTCAGCAATGAGCAGTTCTTC.

This clone was seen a few times. The V and J genes are TRBV9 and TRBJ2-5; D gene unclear. Germline values: CDR1 SGDLS, CDR2 YYNGEE. This CDR3 contains 14 residues. The V gene lost 4 bases and the J gene lost 1 base, with 11 bases spanning the gap. The CDR3 loop is CASSKLESQETQYF. As DNA, the CDR3 is TGTGCCAGCAGCAAATTGGAGTCCCAAGAGACCCAGTACTTC. Drawing the rest from reference TRBV9 and TRBJ2-5, the complete variable domain is DSGVTQTPKHLITATGQRVTLRCSPRSGDLSVYWYQQSLDQGLQFLIQYYNGEERAKGNILERFSAQQFPDLHSELNLSSLELGDSALYFCASSKLESQETQYFGPGTRLLVL.

The CDR3 nucleotides read TGTGCCTGGAGTGCCCGTCTGGGGAGGATGGCATATGAGCAGTTCTTC. Amino acids: CAWSARLGRMAYEQFF. This rearrangement joins TRBV30 to TRBJ2-1; the D gene is possibly TRBD2 (6 bases). Trimming took 1 base from V and 8 from J, leaving 21 bases between them. Germline V CDR1 and CDR2: GTSNPN, SVGIG (reference sequence). The length of the CDR3 is 16 residues.

This clone turned up a few times. The chain carries TRBV6-1 and TRBJ1-1; possibly TRBD1 for D (6 bases). Deletions cut 6 bases from V and 1 base from J, with 12 bases between. CDR1 is MNHNS and CDR2 is SASEGT in the germline V gene. CDR3 size: 14 residues. The CDR3 nucleotides are TGTGCCAGCAGACAATTACAGGGGAACACTGAAGCTTTCTTT. The encoded protein is CASRQLQGNTEAFF.

This clone occurred a few times. The chain joins TRBV6-6 to TRBJ2-7, with 9 bases that match TRBD2. Trimming at V came to 5 bases and at J to 4 bases, leaving 9 bases not matched to a gene. Germline values: CDR1 MNHNY, CDR2 SVGAGI (reference sequence). CDR3 size: 15 residues. Here the CDR3 reads CASSGSGSGGYEQYF. CDR3 coding DNA: TGTGCCAGCAGTGGTAGCGGGAGCGGTGGGTACGAGCAGTACTTC.

This sequence joins TRBV4-1 and TRBJ1-1, with a weak D call TRBD1 (6 bases). This CDR3 comprises 15 residues. Trimming took 3 bases from V and 3 from J, leaving 14 bases between them. CDR1 and CDR2 (germline): MGHRA, YSYEKL. The CDR3 DNA is TGCGCCAGCAGCCAGAACAGGGTGCAGTACACTGAAGCTTTCTTT. Protein sequence: CASSQNRVQYTEAFF.

This clone was counted once. The rearrangement uses TRBV5-5 and TRBJ2-6, with D uncertain. CDR1 is SGHKS, CDR2 YYEKEE, per germline (reference sequence). This CDR3 is built from 16 residues. Trimming left V 0 bases short and J 0 bases short, with 7 bases between. CDR3 DNA sequence: TGTGCCAGCAGCTTGGTCCCAGGCTCTGGGGCCAACGTCCTGACTTTC. Residues: CASSLVPGSGANVLTF.

CDR3 sequence (DNA): TGTGCCAGCAGACCACAGGGGTTGGGCTCCTACAATGAGCAGTTCTTC. Its protein is CASRPQGLGSYNEQFF. The chain is built from TRBV27 and TRBJ2-1, with TRBD1 matching over 7 bases. Germline V gene lookup returns CDR1 MNHEY and CDR2 SMNVEV (reference sequence). This CDR3 has 16 residues. Trimming cost V 6 bases and J 0 bases; bases outside gene matches: 8.

The CDR3 DNA reads TGTGCCAGCAGCGTAGCTGGCGGGGGACACACAGATACGCAGTATTTT. This encodes CASSVAGGGHTDTQYF. This chain uses TRBV9 with TRBJ2-3, with a possible D match to TRBD2 (7 bases). Deletions cut 0 bases from V and 2 bases from J, with 13 bases between. CDR1 SGDLS and CDR2 YYNGEE come from the germline V gene. The CDR3 runs 16 residues. The full variable domain, in which reference TRBV9 and TRBJ2-3 provide the parts outside the CDR3, is DSGVTQTPKHLITATGQRVTLRCSPRSGDLSVYWYQQSLDQGLQFLIQYYNGEERAKGNILERFSAQQFPDLHSELNLSSLELGDSALYFCASSVAGGGHTDTQYFGPGTRLTVL.